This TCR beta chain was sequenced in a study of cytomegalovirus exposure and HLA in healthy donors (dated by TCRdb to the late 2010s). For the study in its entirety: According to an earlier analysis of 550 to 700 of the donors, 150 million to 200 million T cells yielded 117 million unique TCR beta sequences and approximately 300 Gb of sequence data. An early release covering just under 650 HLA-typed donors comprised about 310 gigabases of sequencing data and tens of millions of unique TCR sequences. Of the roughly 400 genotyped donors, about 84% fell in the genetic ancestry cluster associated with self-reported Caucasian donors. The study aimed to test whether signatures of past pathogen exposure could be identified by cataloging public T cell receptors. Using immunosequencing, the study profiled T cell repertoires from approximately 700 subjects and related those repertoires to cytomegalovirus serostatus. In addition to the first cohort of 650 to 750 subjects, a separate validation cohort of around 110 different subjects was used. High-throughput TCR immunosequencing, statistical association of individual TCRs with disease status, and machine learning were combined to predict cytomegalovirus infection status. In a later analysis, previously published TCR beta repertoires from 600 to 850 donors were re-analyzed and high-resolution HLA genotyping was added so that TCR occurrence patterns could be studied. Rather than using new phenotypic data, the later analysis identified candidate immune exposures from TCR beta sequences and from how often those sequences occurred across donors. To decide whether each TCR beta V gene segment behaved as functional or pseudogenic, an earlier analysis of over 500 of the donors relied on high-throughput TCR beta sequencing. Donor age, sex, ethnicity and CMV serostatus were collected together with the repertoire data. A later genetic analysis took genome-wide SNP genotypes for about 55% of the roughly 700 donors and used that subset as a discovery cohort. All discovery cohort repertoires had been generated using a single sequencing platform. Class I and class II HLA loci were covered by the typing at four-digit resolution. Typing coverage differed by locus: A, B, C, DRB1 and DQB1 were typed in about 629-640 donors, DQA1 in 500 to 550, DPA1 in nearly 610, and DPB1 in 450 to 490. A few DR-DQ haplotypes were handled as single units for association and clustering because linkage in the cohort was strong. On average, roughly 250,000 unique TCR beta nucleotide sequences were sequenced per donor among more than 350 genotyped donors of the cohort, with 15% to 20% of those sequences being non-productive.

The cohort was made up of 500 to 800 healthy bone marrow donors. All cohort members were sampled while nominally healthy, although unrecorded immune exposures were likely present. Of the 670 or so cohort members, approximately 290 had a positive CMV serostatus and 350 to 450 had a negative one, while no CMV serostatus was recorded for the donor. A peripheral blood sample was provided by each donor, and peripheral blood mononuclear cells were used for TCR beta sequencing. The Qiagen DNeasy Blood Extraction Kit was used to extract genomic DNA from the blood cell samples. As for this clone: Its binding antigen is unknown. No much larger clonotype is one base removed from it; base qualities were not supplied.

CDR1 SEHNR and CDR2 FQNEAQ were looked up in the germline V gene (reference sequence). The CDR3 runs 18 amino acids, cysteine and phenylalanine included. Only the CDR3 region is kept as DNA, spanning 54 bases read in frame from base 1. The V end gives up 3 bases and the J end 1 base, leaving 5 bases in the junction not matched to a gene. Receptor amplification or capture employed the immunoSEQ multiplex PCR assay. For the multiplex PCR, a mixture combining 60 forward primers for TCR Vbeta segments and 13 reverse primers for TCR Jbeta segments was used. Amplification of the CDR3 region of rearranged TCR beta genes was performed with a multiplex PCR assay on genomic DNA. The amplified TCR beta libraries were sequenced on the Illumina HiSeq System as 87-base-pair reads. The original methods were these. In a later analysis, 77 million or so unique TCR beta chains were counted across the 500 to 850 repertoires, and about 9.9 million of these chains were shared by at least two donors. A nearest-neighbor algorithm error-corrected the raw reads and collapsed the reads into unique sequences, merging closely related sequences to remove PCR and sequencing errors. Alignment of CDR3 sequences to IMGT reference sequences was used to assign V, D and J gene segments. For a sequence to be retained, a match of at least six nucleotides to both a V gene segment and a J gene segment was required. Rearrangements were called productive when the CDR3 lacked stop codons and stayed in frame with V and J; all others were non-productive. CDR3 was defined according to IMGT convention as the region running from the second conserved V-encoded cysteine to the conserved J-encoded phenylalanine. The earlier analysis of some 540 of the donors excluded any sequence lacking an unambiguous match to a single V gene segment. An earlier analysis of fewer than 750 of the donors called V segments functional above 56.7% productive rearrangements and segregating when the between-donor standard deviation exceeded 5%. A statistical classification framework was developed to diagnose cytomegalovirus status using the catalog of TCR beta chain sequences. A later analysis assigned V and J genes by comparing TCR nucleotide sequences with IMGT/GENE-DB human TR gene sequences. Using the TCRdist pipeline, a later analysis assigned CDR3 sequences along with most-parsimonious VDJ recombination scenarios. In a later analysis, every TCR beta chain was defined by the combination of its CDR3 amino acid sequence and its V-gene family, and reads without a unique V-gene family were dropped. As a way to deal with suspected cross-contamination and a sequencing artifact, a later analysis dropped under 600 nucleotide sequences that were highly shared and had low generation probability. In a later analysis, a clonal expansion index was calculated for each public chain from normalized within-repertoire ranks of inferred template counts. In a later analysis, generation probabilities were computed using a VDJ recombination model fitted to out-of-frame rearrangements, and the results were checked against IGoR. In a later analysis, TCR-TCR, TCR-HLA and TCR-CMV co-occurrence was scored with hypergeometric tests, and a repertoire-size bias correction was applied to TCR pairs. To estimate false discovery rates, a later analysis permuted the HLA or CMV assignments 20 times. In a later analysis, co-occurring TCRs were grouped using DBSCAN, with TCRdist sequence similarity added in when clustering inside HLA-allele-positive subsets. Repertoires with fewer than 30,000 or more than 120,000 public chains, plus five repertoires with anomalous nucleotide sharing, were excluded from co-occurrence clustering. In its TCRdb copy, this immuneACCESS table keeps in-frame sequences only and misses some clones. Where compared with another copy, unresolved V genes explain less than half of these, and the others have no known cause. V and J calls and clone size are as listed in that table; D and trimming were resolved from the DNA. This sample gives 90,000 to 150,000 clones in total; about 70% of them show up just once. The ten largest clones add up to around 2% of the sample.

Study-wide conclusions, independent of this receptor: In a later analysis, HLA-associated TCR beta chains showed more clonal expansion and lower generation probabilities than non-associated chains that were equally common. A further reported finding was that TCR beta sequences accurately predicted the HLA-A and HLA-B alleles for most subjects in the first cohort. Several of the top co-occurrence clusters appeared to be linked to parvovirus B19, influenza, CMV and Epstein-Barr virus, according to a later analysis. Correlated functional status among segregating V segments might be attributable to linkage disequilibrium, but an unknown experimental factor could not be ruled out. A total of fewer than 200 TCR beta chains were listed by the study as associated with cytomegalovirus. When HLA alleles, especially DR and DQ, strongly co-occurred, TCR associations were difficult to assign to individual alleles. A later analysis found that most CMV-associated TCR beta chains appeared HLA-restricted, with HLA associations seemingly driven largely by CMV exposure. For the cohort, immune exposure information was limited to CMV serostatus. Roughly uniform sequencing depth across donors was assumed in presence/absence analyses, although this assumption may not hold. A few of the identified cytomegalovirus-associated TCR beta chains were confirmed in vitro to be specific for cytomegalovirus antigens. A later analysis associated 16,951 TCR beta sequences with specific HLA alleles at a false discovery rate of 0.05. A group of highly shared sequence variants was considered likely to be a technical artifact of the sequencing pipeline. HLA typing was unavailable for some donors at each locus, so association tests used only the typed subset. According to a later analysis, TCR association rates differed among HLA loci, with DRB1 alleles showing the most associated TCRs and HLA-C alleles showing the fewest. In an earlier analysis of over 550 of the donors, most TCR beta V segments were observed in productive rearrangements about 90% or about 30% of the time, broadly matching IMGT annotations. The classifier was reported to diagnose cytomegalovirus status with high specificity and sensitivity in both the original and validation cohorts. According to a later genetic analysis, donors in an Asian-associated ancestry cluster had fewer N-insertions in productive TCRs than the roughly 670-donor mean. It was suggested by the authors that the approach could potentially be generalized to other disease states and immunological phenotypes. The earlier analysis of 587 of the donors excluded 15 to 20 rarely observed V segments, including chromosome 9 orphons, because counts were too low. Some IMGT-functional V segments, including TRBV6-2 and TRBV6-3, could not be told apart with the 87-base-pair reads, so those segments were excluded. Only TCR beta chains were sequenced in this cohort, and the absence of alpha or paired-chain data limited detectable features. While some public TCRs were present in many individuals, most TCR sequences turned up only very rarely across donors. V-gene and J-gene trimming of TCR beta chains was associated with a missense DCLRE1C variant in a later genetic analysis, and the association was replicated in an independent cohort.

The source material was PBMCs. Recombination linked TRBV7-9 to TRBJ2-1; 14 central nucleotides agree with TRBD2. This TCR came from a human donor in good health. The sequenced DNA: TGTGCCAGCAGCTTTGCGGGACTAGCGGGAGTATCCTACAATGAGCAGTTCTTC. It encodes CASSFAGLAGVSYNEQFF.